The 26 T cell receptor beta chains listed next were all sequenced from one sample in a study of CD8 T cells in ankylosing spondylitis. MiXCR was run by TCRdb on the 5' RACE reads, yielding one entry per CDR3 protein. The top ten clones hold 25% to 30% of a sample with 150,000 to 200,000 distinct CDR3 sequences, roughly 12% of them seen once. The sample consisted of blood, either unsorted or a sorted T cell fraction (not recorded which). These receptors were taken from a male donor with ankylosing spondylitis or in good health (not recorded which).

This clonotype was seen at least ten times. The chain is built from TRBV7-2 and TRBJ1-1; D is uncertain. The germline CDR1 and CDR2 sequences are SGHTA and FQGNSA. Trimming left V 5 bases short and J 9 bases short, with 16 bases between. This CDR3 spans 13 amino acids. The DNA for the CDR3 is TGTGCCAGCAGCCTAGACTCGAGGACCCAAGCTTTCTTT. It is translated as CASSLDSRTQAFF.

This clonotype was seen repeatedly, ten times or more. The gene calls are TRBV3-1 and TRBJ1-2; 9 bases map to TRBD1. Germline trimming cut 4 bases from V and 7 bases from J; bases unmatched to any gene: 13. CDR1 and CDR2 (germline): LGHDT, YNNKEL (reference sequence). This CDR3 is built from 16 residues. The CDR3 nucleotides are TGTGCCAGCAGCCCAGTCCCGGGACAGGGTGGGTCTGGCTACACCTTC. It encodes CASSPVPGQGGSGYTF.

The chain combines TRBV24-1 with TRBJ2-1, with D perhaps matching TRBD1 (6 bases). Germline V gene data show CDR1 as KGHDR and CDR2 as SFDVKD. The CDR3 runs 13 residues. The V end lost 5 bases, the J end lost 9 bases, and 13 bases lay between the germline ends. For the CDR3, the DNA is TGTGCCACCAGTGTTGGGGGCAGGGGTGAGCAGTTCTTC. It yields the protein CATSVGGRGEQFF.

This clonotype was recorded many times. This chain joins TRBV5-1 and TRBJ2-7; D perhaps matches TRBD2 (7 bases). The germline V gene has CDR1 SGHRS and CDR2 YFSETQ. There are 15 residues in the CDR3. V lost 6 bases, J lost 4 bases, and 20 bases lay in between. CDR3 amino acids: CASNPLAGASYEQYF. DNA for the CDR3: TGCGCCAGCAATCCGCTCGCGGGGGCTTCTTACGAGCAGTACTTC.

This clonotype was counted many times. The chain joins TRBV5-6 to TRBJ1-2; D is unclear. Germline assignment: CDR1 SGHDT and CDR2 YYEEEE. The CDR3 length is 14 residues. Trimming took 2 bases from V and 0 from J, leaving 8 bases between them. CDR3 residues: CASSFTTTNYGYTF. CDR3 sequence (DNA): TGTGCCAGCAGCTTCACGACAACTAACTATGGCTACACCTTC. Combining the CDR3 with reference TRBV5-6 and TRBJ1-2 gives the whole variable domain DAGVTQSPTHLIKTRGQQVTLRCSPKSGHDTVSWYQQALGQGPQFIFQYYEEEERQRGNFPDRFSGHQFPNYSSELNVNALLLGDSALYLCASSFTTTNYGYTFGSGTRLTVV.

This clonotype was seen a handful of times. The V call is TRBV6-1, the J call TRBJ1-4; the D is unclear. Trimming took 1 base from V and 3 from J, leaving 6 bases between them. There are 14 residues in the CDR3. CDR1 is MNHNS, CDR2 SASEGT, per germline. CDR3 in DNA: TGTGCCAGCAGTGAAGGAAGTCCTAATGAAAAACTGTTTTTT. It specifies CASSEGSPNEKLFF.

This clonotype was seen many times. The chain links TRBV10-1 to TRBJ1-3; D is unresolved. Between the trimmed V and J ends, which lost 3 bases and 0 bases, there was a span of 15 bases. Germline V gene lookup returns CDR1 WNHNN and CDR2 SYGVQD (reference sequence). The CDR3 consists of 17 residues. Here the CDR3 reads CASSEHPGVLSGNTIYF. The CDR3 DNA reads as TGCGCCAGCAGTGAACACCCCGGGGTGCTCTCTGGAAACACCATATATTTT.

This clonotype was found many times. The chain links TRBV6-1 to TRBJ1-2; TRBD1 is a possible D gene (6 bases). Per the germline V gene, CDR1 is MNHNS and CDR2 is SASEGT. The CDR3 runs to 15 residues. Trimming removed 7 bases at V and 4 bases at J, with 19 bases between. The CDR3 sequence is CASTPQGRSGYGYTF. As DNA, the CDR3 is TGTGCCAGCACACCACAGGGCCGGAGCGGCTATGGCTACACCTTC.

In its sample, this clonotype was seen many times. The V call is TRBV5-5, the J call TRBJ2-6; D may be TRBD1 (6 bases). Trimming cost V 0 bases and J 2 bases, with 12 bases left between them. Looked up from germline, CDR1 is SGHKS and CDR2 is YYEKEE (reference sequence). CDR3 length: 17 amino acids. CDR3: CASSLDSQGAGANVLTF. The CDR3 DNA sequence: TGTGCCAGCAGCTTGGATTCACAGGGAGCTGGGGCCAACGTCCTGACTTTC.

V gene TRBV12-3 or TRBV12-4 combines with J gene TRBJ2-1; TRBD2 matches at 9 bases. J lost 8 bases, V lost 5 bases, and 10 bases had no gene match. This CDR3 is 15 amino acids long. The chain's CDR3 is CASSRGLASKDEQFF. CDR3 DNA: TGTGCCAGCAGTCGAGGACTAGCGAGTAAGGATGAGCAGTTCTTC.

As regards this clonotype: This sequence may be a read error, since a much larger clone differs from it by one base. The chain has TRBV6-2 or TRBV6-3 and TRBJ2-7, with D perhaps matching TRBD2 (5 bases). This CDR3 has 16 residues. The V and J ends lost 8 bases and 3 bases respectively, with 23 bases between them. CDR1 is MNHEY, CDR2 SVGEGT, per germline. The CDR3 loop reads CASCPRGGELVYEQYV. The CDR3 nucleotides read TGTGCCAGCTGCCCTCGGGGTGGGGAGCTAGTCTACGAGCAGTACGTC.

This clonotype was recorded many times. DNA for the CDR3: TGTGCCAGCAGTTCGAGTCTATCGGACGGCCAAGAGACCCAGTACTTC. This codes for CASSSSLSDGQETQYF. The rearrangement links TRBV27 to TRBJ2-5; no clear D gene. The CDR3 length is 16 residues. CDR1 and CDR2 (germline): MNHEY, SMNVEV (reference sequence). V was clipped by 4 bases and J by 1 base, with 16 bases between them.

Concerning this clonotype itself: A much larger clone lies a single base off, so this may be a read error. The chain combines TRBV5-1 with TRBJ1-3; 10 bases fit TRBD1. V was pared by 3 bases and J by 9 bases, with 12 bases of the junction left unmatched. The CDR3 totals 16 residues. Germline CDR1 SGHRS, CDR2 YFSETQ. This chain's CDR3 is CASSSRTGGNGITIYF. The CDR3, as DNA: TGCGCCAGCAGCTCCCGGACAGGGGGGAACGGGATCACCATATATTTT.

This clonotype was picked up a small number of times. V gene TRBV18 combines with J gene TRBJ1-1; possibly TRBD1 for D (6 bases). Germline assignment: CDR1 KGHSH and CDR2 LQKENI. Trimming took off 0 bases at V and 0 bases at J, with 14 bases between the two ends. The CDR3 totals 17 residues. The CDR3 nucleotides are TGTGCCAGCTCACCACCGACCAGGGGCGGAATGAACACTGAAGCTTTCTTT. This gives the protein CASSPPTRGGMNTEAFF.

The table lists this clonotype with many counts. V usage is TRBV6-5 and J usage is TRBJ1-6; D is undetermined. The CDR3 is 15 residues long. The V gene's germline CDR1 is MNHEY and CDR2 SVGAGI. Trimming stripped 2 bases from V and 5 bases from J, with 10 bases between. The CDR3 DNA reads as TGTGCCAGCAGTTACGTGGCGGTCAATAATTCACCCCTCCACTTT. Translation: CASSYVAVNNSPLHF.

This clonotype was observed many times. The chain recombines TRBV12-3 or TRBV12-4 with TRBJ1-2; maybe TRBD1 (6 bases). The germline V and J ends were trimmed by 2 bases and 7 bases, with 11 bases remaining between them. The CDR3 runs 13 residues. CDR3 residues: CASSLWGAGGYTF. CDR3 DNA: TGTGCCAGCAGTTTATGGGGGGCCGGTGGCTACACCTTC.

This clonotype was picked up a small number of times. CDR3 DNA: TGTGCCAGCAGTCTCGGAAATCCCTATAATTCACCCCTCCACTTT. This gives the protein CASSLGNPYNSPLHF. The chain is built from TRBV12-3 or TRBV12-4 and TRBJ1-6; no reliable D call. This CDR3 is built from 15 residues. V lost 5 bases to trimming and J lost 2 bases, with 10 bases between them.

The V gene is TRBV7-8, the J gene TRBJ1-1; D unresolved. The germline V gene encodes CDR1 SGHVS and CDR2 FQNEAQ. The CDR3 has 16 amino acids. V was clipped by 1 base and J by 1 base, with 13 bases between them. CDR3 loop: CASSLDPPGENTEAFF. CDR3 in DNA: TGTGCCAGCAGCTTAGATCCCCCGGGAGAGAACACTGAAGCTTTCTTT.

This clonotype came up a few times. This chain uses TRBV7-2 with TRBJ1-1, with D perhaps TRBD1 (6 bases). CDR1 and CDR2 from the germline V gene are SGHTA and FQGNSA. The CDR3 totals 14 residues. V was cut by 3 bases and J by 1 base, with 9 bases left in between. In nucleotides, the CDR3 is TGTGCCAGCAGCTTTACAGGGCAGAACACTGAAGCTTTCTTT. As protein: CASSFTGQNTEAFF.

This clonotype was picked up many times. V gene TRBV12-3 or TRBV12-4 combines with J gene TRBJ1-1, with D tentatively TRBD1 (5 bases). The CDR3 covers 13 residues. Trimming took 1 base from V and 4 from J, leaving 7 bases between them. CDR3 residues: CASSLGTITEAFF. CDR3 bases: TGTGCCAGCAGTTTAGGGACAATCACTGAAGCTTTCTTT.

In this sample, this clonotype turned up a few times. The chain carries TRBV5-6 and TRBJ2-7; D not certain. Trimming took off 2 bases at V and 1 base at J, with 7 bases between the two ends. The CDR3 covers 13 residues. CDR1 SGHDT and CDR2 YYEEEE come from the germline V gene. The CDR3 sequence: CASSLSRSYEQYF. The DNA for the CDR3 is TGTGCCAGCAGCTTATCTAGATCCTACGAGCAGTACTTC.

This clonotype has ten or more counts. The chain carries TRBV4-1 and TRBJ1-5; D is unresolved. V lost 2 bases to trimming and J lost 0 bases, with 8 bases between them. There are 15 residues in the CDR3. The germline V gene encodes CDR1 MGHRA and CDR2 YSYEKL. The CDR3 region is CASSQSTPSNQPQHF. The DNA for the CDR3 is TGCGCCAGCAGCCAATCCACACCTAGCAATCAGCCCCAGCATTTT.

On this clonotype itself: A read error is possible here, since a much larger clone lies one base away. This sequence joins TRBV12-3 or TRBV12-4 and TRBJ2-1; D is perhaps TRBD1 or TRBD2 (6 bases each). The CDR3 is 14 amino acids. The CDR3 DNA is TGTACCAGCACTCAAGTTTGGGGGGCGAATGAGCAGTTCTTC. Amino acid sequence: CTSTQVWGANEQFF.

This clonotype was picked up many times. This chain links TRBV5-1 with TRBJ2-2, with D perhaps TRBD1 or TRBD2 (5 bases each). The V gene lost 7 bases and the J gene lost 0 bases, with 13 bases spanning the gap. Germline V gene lookup returns CDR1 SGHRS and CDR2 YFSETQ. CDR3 length: 15 residues. This CDR3 reads CASSQLGANTGELFF. CDR3 sequence (DNA): TGCGCCAGCTCACAACTAGGGGCGAACACCGGGGAGCTGTTTTTT.

This clonotype has more than one count but fewer than ten. The chain links TRBV11-2 to TRBJ2-3; perhaps TRBD2 as D (6 bases). V was trimmed by 3 bases and J by 2 bases, leaving 12 bases between them. Looked up from germline, CDR1 is SGHAT and CDR2 is FQNNGV. The CDR3 has 15 residues. This CDR3 is CASSLSLAATDTQYF. The CDR3 nucleotides are TGTGCCAGCAGCTTGTCTTTAGCGGCCACAGATACGCAGTATTTT.

This clonotype came up many times. This chain uses TRBV5-5 with TRBJ1-2; D call uncertain. The V gene lost 4 bases and the J gene lost 10 bases, with 11 bases spanning the gap. This CDR3 spans 11 amino acids. Germline lookup yields CDR1 SGHKS and CDR2 YYEKEE (reference sequence). CDR3 coding DNA: TGTGCCAGCAGCCTCAAGCTTTTCTACACCTTC. Protein sequence: CASSLKLFYTF.